The 19 T cell receptor beta chains reported below all come from one sample, sequenced in a study of post-analysis software for immune sequencing data. Findings of the study overall: With TRBV5-6, TRBV5-1 and TRBV20-1 included, about five TRBV segments were more frequent in patients than in controls.

Every TCR beta cDNA library bore unique molecular identifiers. TCRdb ran MiXCR on the PCR reads and lists one entry per CDR3 protein. Counted here are fewer than 850,000 distinct CDR3 sequences, under 60% occurring once; the ten biggest clones make up 4% to 5%. Antigen specificity for these receptors is unknown. The sequenced material came from blood. The receptor source for this set is a girl aged 5 to 17 with multiple sclerosis.

The rearrangement uses TRBV6-6 and TRBJ2-5; TRBD2 aligns across 8 bases. The CDR3 length is 13 residues. V was clipped by 2 bases and J by 12 bases; unmatched bases: 8. The germline gives CDR1 MNHNY, CDR2 SVGAGI (reference sequence). CDR3 region: CASSYGTTGGEYF. The DNA of the CDR3 is TGTGCCAGCAGTTACGGGACGACGGGAGGGGAGTACTTC.

The chain couples TRBV10-2 to TRBJ2-1, with 11 nucleotides matching TRBD2. Trimming took 8 bases from V and 7 from J; bases not matched to a gene: 4. This CDR3 spans 13 amino acids. Germline CDR1 reads WSHSY; CDR2 reads SAAADI. The chain's CDR3 is CASGTSGSNEQFF. The DNA for the CDR3 is TGCGCCAGCGGGACTAGCGGATCAAATGAGCAGTTCTTC.

This clonotype was seen only once. CDR3 sequence (DNA): TGCGCCAGCACCAGCGGGGCTGCCCCGTCTAACACTGAAGCTTTCTTT. Protein sequence: CASTSGAAPSNTEAFF. This rearrangement joins TRBV5-1 to TRBJ1-1; D may be TRBD1 (5 bases). V dropped 6 bases and J dropped 2 bases, with 20 bases sitting between them. The CDR3 has 16 residues. CDR1 and CDR2 from the germline V gene are SGHRS and YFSETQ.

The V and J genes are TRBV20-1 and TRBJ1-2; D not certain. V was trimmed by 6 bases and J by 8 bases, leaving 7 bases between them. This CDR3 region has 9 residues. Germline CDR1 reads DFQATT; CDR2 reads SNEGSKA (reference sequence). The CDR3 sequence: CSADGGYTF. DNA for the CDR3: TGCAGTGCGGACGGCGGCTACACCTTC.

This clonotype was observed once. The chain has TRBV20-1 and TRBJ2-3, with D perhaps matching TRBD2 (5 bases). The V end was cut by 0 bases, the J end by 4 bases, with 20 bases between. The germline V gene encodes CDR1 DFQATT and CDR2 SNEGSKA (reference sequence). This CDR3 has 17 residues. The DNA of the CDR3 is TGCAGTGCTAGAGATCCATTACAGAGGAGGAACGCAGATACGCAGTATTTT. Translating it yields CSARDPLQRRNADTQYF.

The CDR3: CASSSGGEKGSYEQYF. DNA of the CDR3: TGTGCCAGCAGCTCCGGGGGGGAGAAGGGATCGTACGAGCAGTACTTC. The chain is built from TRBV7-2 and TRBJ2-7; 8 bases are shared with TRBD2. Germline assignment: CDR1 SGHTA and CDR2 FQGNSA. J lost 4 bases, V lost 4 bases, and 12 bases had no gene match. The CDR3 extends over 16 amino acids.

This clonotype was counted a few times. The chain employs TRBV5-5 and TRBJ2-7; unclear D gene. Germline CDR1 is SGHKS and CDR2 is YYEKEE (reference sequence). V was pared by 2 bases and J by 0 bases, with 9 bases between. CDR3 length: 14 residues. The CDR3 region has the DNA TGTGCCAGCAGCTTTTTTGACGGCTCCTACGAGCAGTACTTC. Amino acid sequence: CASSFFDGSYEQYF.

The chain carries TRBV20-1 and TRBJ2-3; TRBD1 aligns across 7 bases. Germline CDR1 DFQATT, CDR2 SNEGSKA (reference sequence). The CDR3 covers 12 residues. V shed 6 bases and J 5 bases; nucleotides not matched to a gene: 5. The CDR3 sequence: CSARTGIDTQYF. The DNA of the CDR3 is TGCAGTGCCCGGACAGGTATAGATACGCAGTATTTT.

This clonotype has more than one count but fewer than ten. The chain employs TRBV4-1 and TRBJ2-1; no firm D call. The germline gives CDR1 MGHRA, CDR2 YSYEKL. The CDR3 is 15 amino acids. Trimming cost V 1 base and J 0 bases, with 7 bases left between them. CDR3 DNA: TGCGCCAGCAGCCAAGGCACTCTCTCCTACAATGAGCAGTTCTTC. Its protein product is CASSQGTLSYNEQFF.

This chain joins TRBV29-1 and TRBJ2-3; 11 bases are a match to TRBD2. Germline-derived CDR1 and CDR2 are SQVTM and ANQGSEA. V lost 6 bases to trimming and J lost 3 bases; unmatched junction nucleotides: 8. The CDR3 consists of 15 residues. This chain's CDR3 is CSVDLGLAETDTQYF. The CDR3 DNA is TGCAGCGTGGACCTGGGACTAGCGGAGACAGATACGCAGTATTTT.

This clonotype was seen only once. The chain couples TRBV30 to TRBJ1-4, with no clear D. V lost 0 bases, J lost 8 bases, and 13 bases lay in between. CDR1 and CDR2 from the germline V gene are GTSNPN and SVGIG (reference sequence). This CDR3 has 14 amino acids. The CDR3 DNA sequence: TGTGCCTGGAGTGTACCCCATTATCCGGAAAAACTGTTTTTT. This translates into CAWSVPHYPEKLFF.

The chain employs TRBV7-9 and TRBJ1-2; 9 bases fit TRBD1. Germline V gene sequence: CDR1 SEHNR, CDR2 FQNEAQ (reference sequence). The CDR3 is made up of 15 amino acids. The J segment lost 7 bases and the V segment lost 4 bases, leaving 10 bases of the junction unmatched. CDR3 bases: TGTGCCAGCAGCTATAGACAGGGGGTAGAAGGTGGCTACACCTTC. This sequence encodes CASSYRQGVEGGYTF.

The V gene is TRBV21-1, the J gene TRBJ2-4; the D segment call TRBD1 is taken from the table without a DNA check. TRBV21-1 constitutes a pseudogene. There are 16 residues in the CDR3. The chain's CDR3 is CASSSQGAKGKNIQYF. For the CDR3, the DNA is TGTGCCAGCAGCTCCCAGGGGGCCAAGGGCAAAAACATTCAGTACTTC.

This clonotype appeared once. The chain combines TRBV20-1 with TRBJ2-7; tentatively, D is TRBD1 (7 bases). The last part of the DNA fits TRBJ2-5 better; the J call may be wrong. In germline, CDR1 is DFQATT, CDR2 SNEGSKA (reference sequence). The CDR3 is 12 residues long. CDR3 region: CSATQGGETQYF. The CDR3 nucleotides read TGCAGTGCTACCCAGGGGGGAGAGACCCAGTACTTC.

This clonotype has only a few counts. The chain joins TRBV12-3 or TRBV12-4 to TRBJ1-5, with 9 bases aligning to TRBD1. The CDR3 is made up of 17 amino acids. Losses at the gene ends were 0 bases for V and 0 bases for J; bases not matched to a gene: 3. The CDR3 region has the DNA TGTGCCAGCAGTTTAGCCAAGACAGGGGGTAGCAATCAGCCCCAGCATTTT. Its translation is CASSLAKTGGSNQPQHF.

V usage is TRBV20-1 and J usage is TRBJ2-7; no definite D call. CDR3 size: 11 residues. Trimming took off 5 bases at V and 3 bases at J, with 8 bases between the two ends. Germline-derived CDR1 and CDR2 are DFQATT and SNEGSKA (reference sequence). This chain's CDR3 is CSAPNLYEQYF. The CDR3 DNA reads as TGCAGTGCTCCCAACCTCTACGAGCAGTACTTC.

This clonotype was recorded a few times. The chain couples TRBV15 to TRBJ2-7; TRBD2 matches at 10 bases. Germline lookup yields CDR1 LNHNV and CDR2 YYDKDF (reference sequence). Trimming at V came to 0 bases and at J to 5 bases, leaving 4 bases not matched to a gene. The CDR3 extends over 15 amino acids. The CDR3: CATSRDLAGVNEQYF. The CDR3 bases are TGTGCCACCAGCAGAGATCTAGCGGGAGTTAACGAGCAGTACTTC.

The chain combines TRBV7-3 with TRBJ2-3; 10 bases match TRBD2. Trimming removed 4 bases from V and 6 bases from J; junction bases left unmatched: 7. Per the germline V gene, CDR1 is SGHTA and CDR2 is FQGTGA. The CDR3 is 15 amino acids. The CDR3 DNA reads as TGTGCCAGCAGCTATCTAGCGGGAGAACTGGATACGCAGTATTTT. This sequence encodes CASSYLAGELDTQYF.

The rearrangement joins TRBV3-1 to TRBJ2-1; 12 nucleotides line up with TRBD2. In germline, CDR1 is LGHDT, CDR2 YNNKEL (reference sequence). The V and J ends lost 0 bases and 1 base, in that order; junction bases with no gene match: 10. The CDR3 spans 20 residues. The CDR3 DNA follows: TGTGCCAGCAGCCAAGATCTGGGCCTAGCGGGAGGGCAATCCTACAATGAGCAGTTCTTC. As protein: CASSQDLGLAGGQSYNEQFF.